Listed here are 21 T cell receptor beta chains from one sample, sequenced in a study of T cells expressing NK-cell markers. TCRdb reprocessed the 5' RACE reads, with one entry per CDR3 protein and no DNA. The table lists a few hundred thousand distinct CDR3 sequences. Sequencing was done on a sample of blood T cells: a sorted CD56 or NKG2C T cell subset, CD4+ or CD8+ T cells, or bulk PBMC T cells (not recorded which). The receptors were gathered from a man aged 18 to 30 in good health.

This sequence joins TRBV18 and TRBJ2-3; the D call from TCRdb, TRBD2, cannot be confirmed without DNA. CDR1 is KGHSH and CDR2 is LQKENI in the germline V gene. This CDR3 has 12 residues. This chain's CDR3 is CASSREKDTQYF.

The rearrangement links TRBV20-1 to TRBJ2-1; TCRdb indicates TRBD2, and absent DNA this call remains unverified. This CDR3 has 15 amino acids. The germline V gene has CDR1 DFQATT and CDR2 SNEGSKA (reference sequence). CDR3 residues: CSANPLAGAFNEQFF.

CDR3 protein: CASSRLAGEQFF. The chain combines TRBV19 with TRBJ2-1; as DNA is missing, the TRBD2 call by TCRdb cannot be tested. CDR1 is LNHDA, CDR2 SQIVND, per germline (reference sequence). The CDR3 consists of 12 residues.

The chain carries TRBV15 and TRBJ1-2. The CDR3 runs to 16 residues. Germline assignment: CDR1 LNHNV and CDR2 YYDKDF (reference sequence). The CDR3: CATSREGSGKISGYTF.

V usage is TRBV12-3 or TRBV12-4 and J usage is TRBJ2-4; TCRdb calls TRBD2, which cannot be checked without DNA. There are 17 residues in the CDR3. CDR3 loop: CASRTTLATVPKNIQYF.

CDR3 region: CAISVYGRVGFFDVNTEAFF. The chain has TRBV10-3 and TRBJ1-1; TCRdb gives TRBD1 as the D gene, but with no DNA this cannot be confirmed. Germline V gene sequence: CDR1 ENHRY, CDR2 SYGVKD. The CDR3 is 20 residues long.

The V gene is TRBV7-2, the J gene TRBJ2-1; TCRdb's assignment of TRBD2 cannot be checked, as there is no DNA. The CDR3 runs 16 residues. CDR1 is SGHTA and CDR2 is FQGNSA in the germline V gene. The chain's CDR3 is CASSLQGSGRAIEQFF.

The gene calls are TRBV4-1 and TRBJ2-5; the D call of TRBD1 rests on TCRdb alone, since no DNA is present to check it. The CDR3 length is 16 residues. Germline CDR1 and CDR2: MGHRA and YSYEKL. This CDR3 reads CASSLTDRDGQETQYF.

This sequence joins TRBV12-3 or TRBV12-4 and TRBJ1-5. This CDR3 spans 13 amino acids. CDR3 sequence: CASSFGLPQPQHF.

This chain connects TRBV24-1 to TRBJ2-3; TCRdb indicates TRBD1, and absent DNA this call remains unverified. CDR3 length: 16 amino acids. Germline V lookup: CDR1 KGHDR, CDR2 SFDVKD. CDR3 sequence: CATSEAGAGLRDTQYF.

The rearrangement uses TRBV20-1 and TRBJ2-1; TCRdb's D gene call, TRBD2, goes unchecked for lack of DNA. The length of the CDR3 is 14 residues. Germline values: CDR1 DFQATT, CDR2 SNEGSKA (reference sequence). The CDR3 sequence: CSARVAGYSNEQFF.

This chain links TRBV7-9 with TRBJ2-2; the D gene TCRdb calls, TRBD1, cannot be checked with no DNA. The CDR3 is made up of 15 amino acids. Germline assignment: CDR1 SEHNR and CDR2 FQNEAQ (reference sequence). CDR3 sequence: CASSLGHRGTGELFF.

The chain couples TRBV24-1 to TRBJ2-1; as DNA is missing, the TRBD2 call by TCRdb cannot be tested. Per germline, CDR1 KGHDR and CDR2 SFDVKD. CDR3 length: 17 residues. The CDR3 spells CATSDLGGTSRYNEQFF.

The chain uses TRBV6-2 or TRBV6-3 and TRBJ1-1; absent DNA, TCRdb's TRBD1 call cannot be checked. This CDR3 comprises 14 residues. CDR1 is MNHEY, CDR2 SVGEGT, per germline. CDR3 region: CASTTQQGRDQAFF.

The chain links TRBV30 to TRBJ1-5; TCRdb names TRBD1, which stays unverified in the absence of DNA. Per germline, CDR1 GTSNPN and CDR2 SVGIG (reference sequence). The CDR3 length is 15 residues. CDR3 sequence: CAWSGMTGGNQPQHF.

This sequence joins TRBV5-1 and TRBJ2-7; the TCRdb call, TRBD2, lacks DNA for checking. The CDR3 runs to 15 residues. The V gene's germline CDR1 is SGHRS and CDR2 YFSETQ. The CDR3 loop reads CASSNPGLAEEGQYF.

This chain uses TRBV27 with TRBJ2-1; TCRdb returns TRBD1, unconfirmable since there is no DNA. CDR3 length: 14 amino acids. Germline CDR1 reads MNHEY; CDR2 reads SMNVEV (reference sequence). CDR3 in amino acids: CASSLLGGDNEQFF.

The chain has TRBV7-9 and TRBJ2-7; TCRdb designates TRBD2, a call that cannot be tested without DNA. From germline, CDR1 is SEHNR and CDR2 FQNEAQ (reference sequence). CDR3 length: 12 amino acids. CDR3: CASSLHPAGEYF.

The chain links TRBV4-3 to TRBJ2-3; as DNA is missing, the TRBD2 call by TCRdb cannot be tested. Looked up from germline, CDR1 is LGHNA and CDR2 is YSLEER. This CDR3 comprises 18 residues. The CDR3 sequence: CASSQMTPAGGSTDTQYF.

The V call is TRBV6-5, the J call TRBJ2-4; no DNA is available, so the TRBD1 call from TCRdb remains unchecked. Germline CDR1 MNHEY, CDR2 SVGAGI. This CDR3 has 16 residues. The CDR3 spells CASSYLGGLAKNIQYF.

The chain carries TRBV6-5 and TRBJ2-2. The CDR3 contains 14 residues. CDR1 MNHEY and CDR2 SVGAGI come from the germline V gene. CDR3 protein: CASSYDLNTGELFF.